The clone carrying this TCR beta chain has more than one count but fewer than ten. Clones were sequenced by immunoSEQ multiplex PCR, and TCRdb holds only the in-frame ones, with some missing. The table lists some 160,000 clones, about 80% of them singletons. The sample comes from a study of blood T cell repertoires in COVID-19. The sample comprised PBMCs or T cells enriched from blood (not recorded which). The sequence was obtained from a woman aged 70-85 years in a cohort exposed to, infected with or recovered from COVID-19 (not recorded which).

The CDR3 spells CASSLSNRGSTDTQYF. CDR3 DNA sequence: TGTGCCAGCAGCTTAAGTAACAGGGGAAGCACAGATACGCAGTATTTT. The rearrangement links TRBV7-2 to TRBJ2-3; TRBD1 matches at 7 bases. Germline V gene data show CDR1 as SGHTA and CDR2 as FQGNSA. The trim removed 2 bases at V and 0 bases at J, leaving 5 bases unmatched. The CDR3 contains 16 residues. The full variable domain, in which reference TRBV7-2 and TRBJ2-3 provide the parts outside the CDR3, is GAGVSQSPSNKVTEKGKDVELRCDPISGHTALYWYRQSLGQGLEFLIYFQGNSAPDKSGLPSDRFSAERTGGSVSTLTIQRTQQEDSAVYLCASSLSNRGSTDTQYFGPGTRLTVL.